This T cell receptor beta chain stems from a study of immune heterogeneity within non-small cell lung tumors. Across the whole study: Of all tumors, 4 turned out to be squamous cell carcinomas, more than 9 were non-squamous carcinomas and 1 was not otherwise specified. Findings and caveats of the study: Significant yet moderate, the positive correlation between local T-cell clonality and local tumor mutational burden reached an R of around 0.3. Both recurring identical dominant CDR3 beta clonotypes and site-unique high-frequency clones were observed across tumor sites within a patient.

Bulk tumor genomic DNA (approximately 600 ng per sample) served as template. Doctors removed several biopsies from each primary tumor during surgery, keeping them far apart. Surgery that was curative in intent was performed on patients with untreated, newly diagnosed non-small cell lung cancer. In the case of this clonotype: Its matching antigen is unknown.

A first 10-cycle multiplex round used 32 V-gene and 13 J-gene primers on TCR beta CDR3. TCRdb ran MiXCR on the multiplex PCR reads and lists one entry per CDR3 protein. The table records approximately 20,000 distinct CDR3 sequences, 25% to 35% of them present only once. V was trimmed by 0 bases and J by 0 bases, leaving 7 bases between them. Germline CDR1 KGHDR, CDR2 SFDVKD. CDR3 length: 15 residues. V usage is TRBV24-1 and J usage is TRBJ2-5; D gene uncertain. The sequenced material came from lung tumor tissue. This receptor was obtained from a man aged 40-49 years with non-small cell lung cancer. CDR3 in amino acids: CATSDLSADQETQYF. DNA of the CDR3: TGTGCCACCAGTGATTTGAGCGCAGACCAAGAGACCCAGTACTTC.